A selection of T cell receptor beta chains follows, all from one sample in a study of technical replicates of blood from a few donors. Assay used: immunoSEQ multiplex PCR; TCRdb lists only in-frame clones, some missing. This table has fewer than 85,000 clones, roughly 94% appearing once. The sample comprised T cells isolated from PBMCs. The receptors come from a human donor in good health. Both conserved end residues are part of each CDR3. Fields, in order: V gene, D gene, clone size, J gene, CDR3 protein, CDR3 DNA. D genes are given only for firm matches. Not every row has a clone size; where given, it reads once, few, many or a size class.

v_call: TRBV5-1; d_call: TRBD2; clone_size: once; j_call: TRBJ2-5; cdr3_aa: CASSVSGRKGETQYF; cdr3_nt: TGCGCCAGCAGCGTGAGCGGGAGAAAAGGAGAGACCCAGTACTTC
v_call: TRBV9; d_call: NA; clone_size: NA; j_call: TRBJ1-1; cdr3_aa: CASSVDRNTEAFF; cdr3_nt: TGTGCCAGCAGCGTAGACAGGAACACTGAAGCTTTCTTT
v_call: TRBV19; d_call: NA; clone_size: NA; j_call: TRBJ1-1; cdr3_aa: CASSTVTGQAFF; cdr3_nt: TGTGCCAGTAGTACGGTGACAGGCCAAGCTTTCTTT
v_call: TRBV5-1; d_call: TRBD1; clone_size: NA; j_call: TRBJ1-4; cdr3_aa: CASRGQIGNEKLFF; cdr3_nt: TGCGCCAGCAGGGGACAGATTGGCAACGAAAAACTGTTTTTT
v_call: TRBV5-6; d_call: NA; clone_size: NA; j_call: TRBJ1-2; cdr3_aa: CASSRMDRANYGYTF; cdr3_nt: TGTGCCAGCAGTCGGATGGACAGAGCTAACTATGGCTACACCTTC
v_call: TRBV6-1; d_call: TRBD2; clone_size: once; j_call: TRBJ2-4; cdr3_aa: CAGGLAENIQYF; cdr3_nt: TGTGCCGGGGGACTAGCGGAAAACATTCAGTACTTC
v_call: TRBV7-3; d_call: TRBD1; clone_size: NA; j_call: TRBJ2-2; cdr3_aa: CASRPPGQGALANTGELFF; cdr3_nt: TGTGCCAGCAGACCGCCGGGACAGGGGGCCCTCGCGAACACCGGGGAGCTGTTTTTT
v_call: TRBV19; d_call: TRBD2; clone_size: NA; j_call: TRBJ2-2; cdr3_aa: CASSMGLAASGPNTGELFF; cdr3_nt: TGTGCCAGTAGTATGGGACTAGCGGCCTCAGGGCCTAACACCGGGGAGCTGTTTTTT
v_call: TRBV5-1; d_call: NA; clone_size: NA; j_call: TRBJ2-5; cdr3_aa: CASSLVSGISLKETQYF; cdr3_nt: TGCGCCAGCAGCTTGGTTTCGGGGATTAGCTTAAAAGAGACCCAGTACTTC
v_call: TRBV7-6; d_call: NA; clone_size: NA; j_call: TRBJ1-3; cdr3_aa: CASSLRSQDTNSGNTIYF; cdr3_nt: TGTGCCAGCAGCTTAAGGTCCCAGGACACAAACTCTGGAAACACCATATATTTT
v_call: TRBV28; d_call: NA; clone_size: NA; j_call: TRBJ1-1; cdr3_aa: CASSLSYAGPPMNTEAFF; cdr3_nt: TGTGCCAGCAGTTTATCTTACGCAGGGCCGCCTATGAACACTGAAGCTTTCTTT
v_call: TRBV19; d_call: TRBD1; clone_size: NA; j_call: TRBJ1-1; cdr3_aa: CASSMKGRGGQGASAEAFF; cdr3_nt: TGTGCCAGTAGTATGAAAGGCCGGGGGGGACAGGGGGCGTCAGCGGAAGCTTTCTTT
v_call: TRBV5-4; d_call: NA; clone_size: few; j_call: TRBJ2-7; cdr3_aa: CASSLRVTRTVRGLEQYF; cdr3_nt: TGTGCCAGCAGCTTGCGCGTTACCCGGACAGTTCGGGGTCTCGAGCAGTACTTC
v_call: TRBV6-5; d_call: TRBD2; clone_size: NA; j_call: TRBJ2-2; cdr3_aa: CASSIRLAGAGELFF; cdr3_nt: TGTGCCAGCAGTATTCGACTAGCGGGGGCCGGGGAGCTGTTTTTT
v_call: TRBV4-1; d_call: NA; clone_size: NA; j_call: TRBJ2-5; cdr3_aa: CASSRGVVLGETQYF; cdr3_nt: TGCGCCAGCAGCCGCGGCGTCGTTCTGGGAGAGACCCAGTACTTC
v_call: TRBV5-1; d_call: TRBD2; clone_size: NA; j_call: TRBJ2-1; cdr3_aa: CASSPGLADLNEQFF; cdr3_nt: TGCGCCAGCAGCCCCGGACTAGCGGACCTCAATGAGCAGTTCTTC
v_call: TRBV6-1; d_call: NA; clone_size: NA; j_call: TRBJ2-5; cdr3_aa: CASKSGDGETQYF; cdr3_nt: TGTGCCAGTAAAAGCGGAGACGGGGAGACCCAGTACTTC
v_call: TRBV5-1; d_call: TRBD1; clone_size: NA; j_call: TRBJ2-7; cdr3_aa: CASSIAGTAYEQYF; cdr3_nt: TGCGCCAGCAGCATAGCCGGGACAGCCTACGAGCAGTACTTC
v_call: TRBV19; d_call: NA; clone_size: NA; j_call: TRBJ2-7; cdr3_aa: CASSIVSGNTYEQYF; cdr3_nt: TGTGCCAGTAGTATAGTAAGCGGAAACACCTACGAGCAGTACTTC
v_call: TRBV30; d_call: NA; clone_size: NA; j_call: TRBJ1-2; cdr3_aa: CAWSEQALYGYTF; cdr3_nt: TGTGCCTGGAGTGAACAGGCCCTCTATGGCTACACCTTC
v_call: TRBV10-3; d_call: NA; clone_size: NA; j_call: TRBJ2-3; cdr3_aa: CAISGAGSTDTQYF; cdr3_nt: TGTGCCATCAGTGGTGCGGGCAGCACAGATACGCAGTATTTT
v_call: TRBV5-6; d_call: NA; clone_size: once; j_call: TRBJ2-2; cdr3_aa: CASSRTLGGVRLFF; cdr3_nt: TGTGCCAGCAGCCGGACCCTTGGAGGGGTTAGGCTGTTTTTT
v_call: TRBV11-3; d_call: TRBD2; clone_size: NA; j_call: TRBJ2-7; cdr3_aa: CASSLSASGGVNEQYF; cdr3_nt: TGTGCCAGCAGCTTATCGGCTAGCGGGGGGGTAAACGAGCAGTACTTC
v_call: TRBV9; d_call: NA; clone_size: NA; j_call: TRBJ2-2; cdr3_aa: CASSDGRGNTGELFF; cdr3_nt: TGTGCCAGCAGCGATGGGCGGGGGAACACCGGGGAGCTGTTTTTT
v_call: TRBV18; d_call: NA; clone_size: NA; j_call: TRBJ2-3; cdr3_aa: CASSPPTGVTDTQYF; cdr3_nt: TGTGCCAGCTCACCACCAACAGGCGTTACAGATACGCAGTATTTT
v_call: TRBV4-1; d_call: NA; clone_size: NA; j_call: TRBJ1-3; cdr3_aa: CASSQEGPREGIYF; cdr3_nt: TGCGCCAGCAGCCAAGAAGGGCCTCGCGAGGGCATATATTTT